The T cell receptor (beta chain) described here comes from a study of cytomegalovirus exposure and HLA in healthy donors. In the study overall: Genotyping showed roughly 83% of a few hundred donors falling in the Caucasian-associated ancestry cluster. Study-level findings and limits: Using a false discovery rate of 0.05, a later analysis showed that some 16,000 TCR beta sequences were associated with HLA alleles.

The PCR had 60 Vbeta and 13 Jbeta primers. Only in-frame clones appear in the TCRdb table, and some are missing; sequencing was by immunoSEQ multiplex PCR. Reported are 150,000 to 200,000 clones; the ten largest clones contain about 6.8%. Turning to this clone: What it binds is not known.

V trimming: 5 bases; J trimming: 6 bases; junction bases outside the gene matches: 8. Germline CDR1 and CDR2: MNHEY and SMNVEV (reference sequence). The CDR3 covers 14 residues. The sample comprised PBMCs. The clonotype was recovered from a young man in good health and CMV-seronegative. This chain joins TRBV27 and TRBJ1-1; the match to TRBD1 covers 8 bases. The CDR3 DNA reads TGTGCCAGCAGTCACAGGGGGGACGGGGCTGAAGCTTTCTTT. Translation: CASSHRGDGAEAFF.